The rows below give T cell receptor beta chains drawn from one sample of a study of cytomegalovirus exposure and HLA in healthy donors. The repertoire was sequenced with immunoSEQ multiplex PCR; TCRdb's copy has only in-frame clones and lacks some. Among approximately 130,000 clones, about four fifths were seen once, and the ten largest hold roughly 1.8%. Sequencing used PBMCs. These receptors all stem from a man between 18 and 29 years old in good health and CMV-seronegative. Both conserved end residues are part of each CDR3. D genes are given only for firm matches. Size values are once, few and many counts, or a class for expanded clones, and some rows have none.

d_call	j_call	v_call	clone_size	cdr3_aa	cdr3_nt
-	TRBJ2-1	TRBV21-1	-	CASSPSLAGSEQFF	TGTGCCAGCAGCCCGTCGCTAGCGGGGTCTGAGCAGTTCTTC
TRBD1	TRBJ1-1	TRBV27	-	CASRQGSNTEAFF	TGTGCCAGCCGACAGGGGTCGAACACTGAAGCTTTCTTT
TRBD1	TRBJ1-1	TRBV6-1	few	CASGDRTNTEAFF	TGTGCCAGCGGGGACAGGACGAACACTGAAGCTTTCTTT
TRBD1	TRBJ1-2	TRBV7-9	-	CASSLQTGGGPYGYTF	TGTGCCAGCAGCTTACAGACAGGGGGAGGCCCCTATGGCTACACCTTC
-	TRBJ1-2	TRBV29-1	-	CSVERPGAYGYTF	TGCAGCGTTGAGCGCCCTGGGGCCTATGGCTACACCTTC
TRBD2	TRBJ2-7	TRBV28	-	CASSLWGLAGGEQYF	TGTGCCAGCAGTTTATGGGGACTAGCGGGGGGGGAGCAGTACTTC
TRBD1	TRBJ2-2	TRBV15	few	CATRPGTVTGELFF	TGTGCCACCAGACCCGGGACAGTCACCGGGGAGCTGTTTTTT
-	TRBJ2-7	TRBV25-1	-	CASSDWRAYEQYF	TGTGCCAGCAGTGACTGGAGGGCCTACGAGCAGTACTTC
TRBD2	TRBJ2-1	TRBV19	-	CASSIGGGDNEQFF	TGTGCCAGTAGTATTGGCGGGGGGGACAATGAGCAGTTCTTC
-	TRBJ1-2	TRBV18	-	CASSPIGDFENYGYTF	TGTGCCAGCTCACCCATAGGGGACTTCGAAAACTATGGCTACACCTTC
-	TRBJ2-7	TRBV27	-	CASSLSGGGMGVKEYF	TGTGCCAGCAGTTTATCGGGAGGCGGGATGGGGGTGAAGGAGTACTTC
-	TRBJ2-7	TRBV4-3	-	CASSQYLDNSYEQYF	TGCGCCAGCAGCCAGTATCTCGACAACTCCTACGAGCAGTACTTC
TRBD1	TRBJ1-1	TRBV7-9	-	CASSLGTGISTEAFF	TGTGCCAGCAGCTTGGGGACAGGGATAAGCACTGAAGCTTTCTTT
-	TRBJ1-5	TRBV19	-	CASTFVGDSNQPQHF	TGTGCCAGTACCTTCGTCGGAGATAGCAATCAGCCCCAGCATTTT
-	TRBJ1-5	TRBV7-9	-	CSSSYGQSNQPQHF	TGTTCCAGCAGCTACGGACAGTCAAATCAGCCCCAGCATTTT
TRBD1	TRBJ1-1	TRBV6-5	-	CASSTDRGGATEAFF	TGTGCCAGCAGTACGGACAGGGGAGGTGCCACTGAAGCTTTCTTT
-	TRBJ2-2	TRBV5-1	few	CASSSPARRAGELFF	TGCGCCAGCAGCTCGCCGGCCCGCAGGGCCGGGGAGCTGTTTTTT
-	TRBJ2-6	TRBV7-2	-	CASTDPRGPGANVLTF	TGTGCCAGCACCGACCCCAGGGGACCGGGGGCCAACGTCCTGACTTTC
TRBD1	TRBJ1-2	TRBV10-2	-	CASSEGTGNGYTF	TGCGCCAGCAGTGAAGGGACAGGGAATGGCTACACCTTC
-	TRBJ2-5	TRBV2	few	CASSGQLGQETQYF	TGTGCCAGCAGTGGACAGTTGGGTCAAGAGACCCAGTACTTC
-	TRBJ2-7	TRBV7-9	-	CASSPATYEQYF	TGTGCCAGCAGCCCCGCGACCTACGAGCAGTACTTC
-	TRBJ1-2	TRBV5-5	-	CASSLYTGTSGYTF	TGTGCCAGCAGCTTGTATACAGGGACGAGCGGCTACACCTTC
-	TRBJ2-7	TRBV19	-	CASSQGGLPNEQYF	TGTGCCAGTAGTCAGGGGGGACTCCCTAACGAGCAGTACTTC
-	TRBJ1-1	TRBV6-6	-	CASSWGSSRNTEAFF	TGTGCCAGCAGTTGGGGCAGCTCAAGGAACACTGAAGCTTTCTTT
-	TRBJ2-2	TRBV6-5	-	CASSYRQDYTGELFF	TGTGCCAGCAGTTATAGGCAGGATTACACCGGGGAGCTGTTTTTT
-	TRBJ1-5	TRBV19	-	CASSWGRGVDQPQHF	TGTGCCAGTAGTTGGGGGAGGGGCGTCGATCAGCCCCAGCATTTT
-	TRBJ2-3	TRBV29-1	once	CSVGGGSLGTDTQYF	TGCAGCGTTGGAGGCGGATCCCTGGGCACAGATACGCAGTATTTT
TRBD1	TRBJ1-1	TRBV27	-	CASKRTGTMNTEAFF	TGTGCCAGCAAACGGACAGGGACCATGAACACTGAAGCTTTCTTT
-	TRBJ2-2	TRBV7-2	-	CASSLQIAGELFF	TGTGCCAGCAGCTTACAAATTGCCGGGGAGCTGTTTTTT
-	TRBJ1-1	TRBV12-5	few	CASAPPAVGNTEAFF	TGTGCTAGTGCCCCCCCGGCGGTTGGGAACACTGAAGCTTTCTTT
-	TRBJ1-1	TRBV7-3	-	CASSPNRVLAFF	TGTGCCAGCAGCCCGAACAGGGTTTTAGCTTTCTTT
-	TRBJ1-1	TRBV7-9	-	CASSLARGNTEAFF	TGTGCCAGCAGCTTAGCTCGCGGGAACACTGAAGCTTTCTTT
-	TRBJ2-5	TRBV6-1	-	CASTRGGNQETQYF	TGTGCCAGCACCCGAGGGGGAAACCAAGAGACCCAGTACTTC
TRBD2	TRBJ2-3	TRBV4-2	-	CASSQVGGAQYF	TGTGCCAGCAGCCAAGTCGGGGGGGCGCAGTATTTT
-	TRBJ2-1	TRBV6-7	-	CASSSAGAAYNEQFF	TGTGCCAGCAGTTCCGCGGGGGCGGCCTACAATGAGCAGTTCTTC